The clone carrying this T cell receptor (beta chain) was counted a single time. The table came from immunoSEQ multiplex PCR; TCRdb's copy has only in-frame clones and leaves some out. Among some 2,500,000 clones, 80% to 95% were seen once, and the ten largest hold about 0.39%. The sample is drawn from a study of shared clonotypes between healthy human individuals. Trimming pared 7 bases from V and 0 bases from J, leaving 25 bases between. CDR1 is LNHDA and CDR2 is SQIVND in the germline V gene (reference sequence). CDR3 length: 20 residues. The TCR originated in a man in his late teens or twenties in good health. Some clones in this sample may be carry-over from other donors' samples. This sequence joins TRBV19 and TRBJ2-6, with D perhaps matching TRBD2 (6 bases). The sample comprised naive CD4+ T cells from PBMCs. Specified subset: CD45RA+ positively selected. The DNA of the CDR3 is TGTGCCAGTACCTCCTGGCGGCGGAATTCGGGGGTCTCTGGGGCCAACGTCCTGACTTTC. It translates to CASTSWRRNSGVSGANVLTF.